This TCR beta chain was sequenced for a study of blood T cell repertoires in COVID-19. Trimming cost V 9 bases and J 7 bases, with 12 bases left between them. Germline V gives CDR1 KGHDR, CDR2 SFDVKD. The CDR3 is made up of 13 amino acids. Using immunoSEQ multiplex PCR, the repertoire was profiled, and TCRdb retains in-frame clones only, with some absent. The repertoire has 200,000 to 300,000 clones, 75% to 90% of them found once; the top ten carry around 3.5%. This clonotype was sampled from a woman aged 40 to 50 with acute or convalescent COVID-19. This sequence joins TRBV24-1 and TRBJ1-6; a possible D gene is TRBD1 (6 bases). Sequenced material: peripheral blood. The CDR3 here is CATQGQRNSPLHF. The CDR3, as DNA: TGTGCCACCCAAGGACAGAGAAATTCACCCCTCCACTTT.